Listed below are T cell receptor beta chains from one sample, sequenced in a study of T cell responses to AZD1222 COVID-19 vaccine. Generated by immunoSEQ multiplex PCR, the TCRdb table keeps only in-frame clones and is missing some. The repertoire includes about 110,000 clones, about 88% of them detected once, and approximately 9.2% sits in the top ten. This specimen consisted of peripheral blood, obtained on day 0 of AZD1222 vaccination. Receptor source: an adult in good health. The CDR3 runs from the conserved cysteine through the conserved F or W. The order of the fields is V gene, J gene, D gene, clone size, CDR3 protein, CDR3 DNA. The D gene is left open where the match is weak. Size values are once, few and many counts, or a class for expanded clones, and some rows have none.

TRBV4-1	TRBJ2-5	.	.	CASSQDGIGETQYF	TGCGCCAGCAGCCAAGACGGCATAGGAGAGACCCAGTACTTC
TRBV5-1	TRBJ2-2	TRBD2	.	CASSWGLRTGELFF	TGCGCCAGCAGCTGGGGACTACGCACCGGGGAGCTGTTTTTT
TRBV30	TRBJ2-7	.	.	CAWSVGYEQYF	TGTGCCTGGAGTGTCGGGTACGAGCAGTACTTC
TRBV24-1	TRBJ1-2	TRBD1	.	CATSDVDRAYGYTF	TGTGCCACCAGTGACGTGGACAGGGCCTATGGCTACACCTTC
TRBV6-5	TRBJ1-1	.	.	CASSYREGRNTEAFF	TGTGCCAGCAGTTACCGGGAGGGCAGGAACACTGAAGCTTTCTTT
TRBV4-2	TRBJ1-2	TRBD1	.	CASSQRTGDSNGYTF	TGTGCCAGCAGCCAAAGAACAGGGGACTCCAATGGCTACACCTTC
TRBV5-6	TRBJ1-2	.	.	CASSSPKSGANYGYTF	TGTGCCAGCAGCTCCCCGAAGTCAGGAGCTAACTATGGCTACACCTTC
TRBV2	TRBJ2-1	TRBD1	.	CASSEETGAGNEQFF	TGTGCCAGCAGTGAAGAGACAGGGGCAGGCAATGAGCAGTTCTTC
TRBV27	TRBJ2-1	TRBD2	.	CASSLFTGGPNYNEQFF	TGTGCCAGCAGTTTATTTACGGGAGGGCCCAACTACAATGAGCAGTTCTTC
TRBV28	TRBJ1-2	.	.	CASSFVLYGYTF	TGTGCCAGCAGTTTCGTGCTCTATGGCTACACCTTC
TRBV9	TRBJ2-5	TRBD1	once	CASSVGAGGVETQYF	TGTGCCAGCAGCGTAGGGGCAGGGGGCGTGGAGACCCAGTACTTC
TRBV27	TRBJ1-3	.	.	CASSSRISGNTIYF	TGTGCCAGCAGTTCTCGGATCTCTGGAAACACCATATATTTT
TRBV2	TRBJ1-2	.	.	CASSEDRRNYGYTF	TGTGCCAGCAGTGAAGACAGGAGGAACTATGGCTACACCTTC
TRBV2	TRBJ2-2	TRBD1	.	CAAHRGSSDTGELFF	TGTGCCGCACACAGGGGATCGTCCGACACCGGGGAGCTGTTTTTT
TRBV11-3	TRBJ2-4	TRBD1	.	CASSPGTGEAKNIQYF	TGTGCCAGCAGCCCCGGGACAGGGGAGGCCAAAAACATTCAGTACTTC
TRBV7-2	TRBJ1-6	.	.	CASSPVAGDNSPLHF	TGTGCCAGCAGTCCGGTGGCAGGGGATAATTCACCCCTCCACTTT
TRBV15	TRBJ2-1	TRBD2	.	CATSRALAGKYNEQFF	TGTGCCACCAGCAGAGCCCTAGCGGGAAAGTACAATGAGCAGTTCTTC
TRBV5-5	TRBJ2-3	TRBD2	many	CASSLESSGRITDTQYF	TGTGCCAGCAGCTTGGAGTCTAGCGGGAGGATCACAGATACGCAGTATTTT